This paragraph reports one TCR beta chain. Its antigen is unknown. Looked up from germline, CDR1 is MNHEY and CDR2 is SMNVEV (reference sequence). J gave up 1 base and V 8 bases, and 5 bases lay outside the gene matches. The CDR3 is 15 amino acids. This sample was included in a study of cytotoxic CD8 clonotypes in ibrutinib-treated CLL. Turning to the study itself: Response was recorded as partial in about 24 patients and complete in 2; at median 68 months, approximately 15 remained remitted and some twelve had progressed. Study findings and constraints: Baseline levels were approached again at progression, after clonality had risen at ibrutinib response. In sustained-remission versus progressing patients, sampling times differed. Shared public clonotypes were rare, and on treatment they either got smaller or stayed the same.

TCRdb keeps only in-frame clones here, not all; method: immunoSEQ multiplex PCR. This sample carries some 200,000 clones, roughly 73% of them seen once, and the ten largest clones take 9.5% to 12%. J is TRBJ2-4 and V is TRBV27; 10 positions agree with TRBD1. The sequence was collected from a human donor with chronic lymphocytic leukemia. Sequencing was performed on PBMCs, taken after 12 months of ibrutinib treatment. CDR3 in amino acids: CASGWGQGAKNIQYF. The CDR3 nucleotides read TGTGCCAGCGGCTGGGGACAGGGGGCCAAAAACATTCAGTACTTC.